The 10 T cell receptor beta chains in this list originate from one sample, sequenced in a study of response to subunit inactivated influenza vaccine. TCRdb fed the RT-PCR reads into MiXCR, producing one record per CDR3 protein. The repertoire includes 550,000 to 800,000 distinct CDR3 sequences, roughly 14% of them detected once, and around 7% sits in the top ten. The sequenced sample was PBMCs from blood, obtained 14 to 15 days before vaccination. The source is a man aged 50-60 years who received an inactivated influenza vaccine.

The chain employs TRBV12-3 or TRBV12-4 and TRBJ2-7, with 9 bases matching TRBD1. The CDR3 sequence is 15 residues long. Unmatched junction bases numbered 9, after V lost 8 bases and J lost 1 base. The CDR3 bases are TGTGCCAGCCGGTGGGGGGGGACAGGGTCCTACGAGCAGTACTTC. Amino acid sequence: CASRWGGTGSYEQYF.

The chain uses TRBV3-1 and TRBJ2-7; no firm D call. CDR3 length equals 12 residues. Per the germline V gene, CDR1 is LGHDT and CDR2 is YNNKEL (reference sequence). The ends were cut back, 1 base at V and 5 bases at J, with 6 bases in the middle. The CDR3 loop reads CASSQVGNEQYF. CDR3 sequence (DNA): TGTGCCAGCAGCCAAGTAGGGAACGAGCAGTACTTC.

The chain employs TRBV20-1 and TRBJ2-7, with D perhaps given as TRBD1 or TRBD2 (5 bases each). The CDR3 spans 14 residues. V lost 7 bases and J 4 bases, leaving 20 bases between the germline ends. Per the germline V gene, CDR1 is DFQATT and CDR2 is SNEGSKA (reference sequence). The CDR3 protein is CSVVNKEGNYEQYF. CDR3 sequence (DNA): TGCAGTGTAGTCAATAAAGAGGGGAATTACGAGCAGTACTTC.

This clonotype was counted between two and nine times. The chain joins TRBV5-1 to TRBJ2-2; D is unclear. V gave up 0 bases and J gave up 1 base, with 7 bases separating them. The CDR3 loop spans 15 amino acids. Germline CDR1 reads SGHRS; CDR2 reads YFSETQ. Here the CDR3 DNA reads TGCGCCAGCAGCTTGGACAGTCGGAACACCGGGGAGCTGTTTTTT. Translated: CASSLDSRNTGELFF. Full variable domain (outside the CDR3, taken from reference TRBV5-1 and TRBJ2-2): KAGVTQTPRYLIKTRGQQVTLSCSPISGHRSVSWYQQTPGQGLQFLFEYFSETQRNKGNFPGRFSGRQFSNSRSEMNVSTLELGDSALYLCASSLDSRNTGELFFGEGSRLTVL.

The chain employs TRBV29-1 and TRBJ2-7, with TRBD2 matching 10 bases. Trimming removed 4 bases from V and 5 bases from J; junction bases left unmatched: 2. This CDR3 contains 12 residues. Germline values: CDR1 SQVTM, CDR2 ANQGSEA. The CDR3 DNA follows: TGCAGCGTTGGGCTAGCGGGAGACGAGCAGTACTTC. Translating gives CSVGLAGDEQYF.

This clonotype came up a few times. This chain uses TRBV5-1 with TRBJ2-7; D is tentatively TRBD1 or TRBD2 (5 bases each). Looked up from germline, CDR1 is SGHRS and CDR2 is YFSETQ. The CDR3 covers 11 residues. V lost 5 bases and J 9 bases, leaving 12 bases between the germline ends. CDR3 sequence reads: CASSLDSGQYF. The CDR3 DNA reads as TGCGCCAGCAGTCTCGACAGCGGGCAGTACTTC.

With respect to this clonotype: A junction end diverges from the germline sequence, so it may reflect a read error. CDR3 amino acids: CASSSLSVNSHNEQFF. The DNA for the CDR3 is TGCGCCAGCAGCAGCCTTAGCGTGAACTCCCACAATGAGCAGTTCTTC. This rearrangement joins TRBV5-1 to TRBJ2-1; tentatively, D is TRBD2 (5 bases). Germline CDR1 SGHRS, CDR2 YFSETQ. This CDR3 has 16 amino acids.

This clonotype occurred a few times. The rearrangement uses TRBV11-1 and TRBJ1-2, with a possible D match to TRBD1 (6 bases). Germline V gene sequence: CDR1 SGHAT, CDR2 FQDESV (reference sequence). The CDR3 has 18 amino acids. Trimming removed 5 bases at V and 6 bases at J, with 28 bases between. The CDR3 region is CASSSEGGLEVPVNGYTF. CDR3 DNA sequence: TGTGCCAGCAGCAGCGAGGGGGGTTTAGAAGTACCCGTAAATGGCTACACCTTC.

This clonotype appeared a few times. This chain joins TRBV5-1 and TRBJ2-7, with D maybe TRBD2 (7 bases). The V gene's germline CDR1 is SGHRS and CDR2 YFSETQ. Trimming stripped 4 bases from V and 0 bases from J, with 14 bases between. The CDR3 is made up of 15 amino acids. The CDR3 reads CASSQIGGASYEQYF. CDR3 sequence (DNA): TGCGCCAGCAGCCAAATTGGGGGGGCCTCCTACGAGCAGTACTTC. The whole variable domain, remainder taken from reference TRBV5-1 and TRBJ2-7, is KAGVTQTPRYLIKTRGQQVTLSCSPISGHRSVSWYQQTPGQGLQFLFEYFSETQRNKGNFPGRFSGRQFSNSRSEMNVSTLELGDSALYLCASSQIGGASYEQYFGPGTRLTVT.

The rearrangement joins TRBV28 to TRBJ2-7, with a possible D match to TRBD1 (6 bases). The CDR3 runs to 14 residues. Trimming took 7 bases from V and 0 from J, leaving 13 bases between them. Germline CDR1 is MDHEN and CDR2 is SYDVKM. The CDR3 is CASITTGPSYEQYF. For the CDR3, the DNA is TGTGCCAGCATTACGACAGGTCCCTCCTACGAGCAGTACTTC. Filled out from reference TRBV28 and TRBJ2-7, the complete variable domain reads DVKVTQSSRYLVKRTGEKVFLECVQDMDHENMFWYRQDPGLGLRLIYFSYDVKMKEKGDIPEGYSVSREKKERFSLILESASTNQTSMYLCASITTGPSYEQYFGPGTRLTVT.